This T cell receptor beta chain comes out of a study of cytomegalovirus exposure and HLA in healthy donors. Germline lookup yields CDR1 MDHEN and CDR2 SYDVKM. V lost 3 bases and J 1 base, leaving 3 bases between the germline ends. This CDR3 contains 12 residues. The PCR had 60 Vbeta and 13 Jbeta primers. Here immunoSEQ multiplex PCR was the method, and the copy in TCRdb shows in-frame clones only, minus some. This repertoire shows 40,000 to 60,000 clones, 65% to 80% found once; its top ten account for less than 9.5%. Findings and caveats of the study: Presence/absence analyses treated sequencing depth as roughly uniform across donors. When analyzed later, the rates of TCR association showed variation by HLA locus, with DRB1 the most and HLA-C the fewest. In a later analysis, TCR beta V- and J-gene trimming showed a link to a missense DCLRE1C variant.

Regarding this clone: Antigen specificity is unknown. Within the sample, other DNA sequences also encode this same CDR3.

Sequencing used PBMCs. The TCR originated in a woman aged 45 to 65 in good health and CMV-seronegative. V is TRBV28 and J is TRBJ1-1; D unresolved. In nucleotides, the CDR3 is TGTGCCAGCAGTTTGGCGAACACTGAAGCTTTCTTT. This sequence encodes CASSLANTEAFF.